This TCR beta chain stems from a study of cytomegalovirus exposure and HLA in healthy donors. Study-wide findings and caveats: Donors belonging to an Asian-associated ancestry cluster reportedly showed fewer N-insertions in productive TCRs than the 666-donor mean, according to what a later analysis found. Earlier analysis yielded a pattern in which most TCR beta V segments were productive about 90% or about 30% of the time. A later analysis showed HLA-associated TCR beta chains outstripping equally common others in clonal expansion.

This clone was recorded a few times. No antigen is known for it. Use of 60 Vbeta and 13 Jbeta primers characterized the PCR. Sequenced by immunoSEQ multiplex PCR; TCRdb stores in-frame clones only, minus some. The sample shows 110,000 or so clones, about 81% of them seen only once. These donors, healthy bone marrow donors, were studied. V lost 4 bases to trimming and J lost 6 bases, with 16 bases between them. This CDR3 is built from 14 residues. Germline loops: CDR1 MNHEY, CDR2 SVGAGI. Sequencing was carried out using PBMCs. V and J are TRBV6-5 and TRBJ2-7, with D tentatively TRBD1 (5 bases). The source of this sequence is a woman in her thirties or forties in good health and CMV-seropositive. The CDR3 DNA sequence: TGTGCCAGCAGTTCCCATCCAGGGTCTATCGAGCAGTACTTC. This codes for CASSSHPGSIEQYF.